Listed below are T cell receptor beta chains from one sample, sequenced in a study of T cell changes during pregnancy in multiple sclerosis. Some clones are missing from TCRdb's copy, which holds only in-frame ones; the method was immunoSEQ multiplex PCR. The sample yields some 68,000 clones, more than 85% seen once. Material: peripheral blood, obtained in the second trimester of pregnancy. Receptors originate from a female donor with multiple sclerosis, enrolled in a pregnancy study. CDR3s include the opening cysteine and the closing phenylalanine or tryptophan. D genes are given only for firm matches. Clone size appears in some rows only: once, few, many, or a class for an expanded clone.

d_call j_call clone_size v_call cdr3_aa cdr3_nt
. TRBJ2-3 . TRBV13 CASSSQGSTDTQYF TGTGCCAGCAGCTCGCAGGGGAGCACAGATACGCAGTATTTT
. TRBJ1-1 . TRBV2 CASSVQGRDTEAFF TGTGCCAGCAGTGTGCAGGGGAGGGATACTGAAGCTTTCTTT
. TRBJ1-5 . TRBV2 CASRGLNPPTQHF TGTGCCAGCAGGGGCCTAAATCCCCCCACCCAGCATTTT
. TRBJ1-2 . TRBV7-2 CASSSPGYYGYTF TGTGCCAGCAGCTCCCCGGGATACTATGGCTACACCTTC
TRBD1 TRBJ1-2 . TRBV6-4 CASSVGQGGYYGYTF TGTGCCAGCAGTGTTGGACAGGGCGGCTACTATGGCTACACCTTC
TRBD1 TRBJ2-2 . TRBV7-2 CASSPQGVAGELFF TGTGCCAGCAGCCCACAGGGGGTGGCCGGGGAGCTGTTTTTT
. TRBJ2-3 . TRBV5-1 CASSSPDSSDTQYF TGCGCCAGCAGCTCTCCAGACAGCTCAGATACGCAGTATTTT
TRBD1 TRBJ1-5 . TRBV10-3 CAISTPGQGHQPQHF TGTGCCATCTCAACTCCGGGACAGGGGCATCAGCCCCAGCATTTT
TRBD1 TRBJ2-2 . TRBV5-1 CASSLLTQGTGELFF TGCGCCAGCAGCTTGCTGACACAGGGGACCGGGGAGCTGTTTTTT
TRBD1 TRBJ2-3 . TRBV29-1 CSFYRGASDTQYF TGCAGTTTTTACAGGGGAGCCTCAGATACGCAGTATTTT
. TRBJ2-1 . TRBV27 CASSLSPSSYNEQFF TGTGCCAGCAGTTTATCCCCCAGCTCCTACAATGAGCAGTTCTTC
. TRBJ1-1 few TRBV29-1 CSARGASEAFF TGCAGCGCGCGGGGGGCGTCTGAAGCTTTCTTT
TRBD1 TRBJ1-4 . TRBV5-4 CASSFLGGSIEKLFF TGTGCCAGCAGCTTTCTAGGGGGCTCAATTGAAAAACTGTTTTTT
TRBD1 TRBJ1-1 . TRBV5-1 CASSPFQGVPTEAFF TGCGCCAGCAGCCCGTTTCAGGGGGTGCCCACTGAAGCTTTCTTT
. TRBJ2-5 . TRBV9 CASSAYSSRQETQYF TGTGCCAGCAGCGCCTATTCCTCTCGTCAAGAGACCCAGTACTTC
. TRBJ2-7 . TRBV28 CATQGLTYEQYF TGTGCCACCCAGGGGCTGACCTACGAGCAGTACTTC
TRBD1 TRBJ1-1 . TRBV2 CASRDEQGQVTNTEAFF TGTGCCAGCAGGGACGAACAGGGACAGGTCACGAACACTGAAGCTTTCTTT
. TRBJ1-3 . TRBV19 CATLRTPGNTIYF TGTGCCACCCTCCGGACACCCGGAAACACCATATATTTT
TRBD1 TRBJ2-7 once TRBV5-6 CASSFWVRAGGYEQYF TGTGCCAGCAGCTTCTGGGTGAGGGCAGGGGGCTACGAGCAGTACTTC
. TRBJ2-5 . TRBV12-1 CASSPGGGTPLGETQYF TGTGCCAGCAGCCCGGGGGGAGGGACCCCTTTGGGGGAGACCCAGTACTTC
TRBD1 TRBJ2-3 . TRBV5-1 CASARTGEGGTQYF TGCGCCAGCGCAAGGACAGGGGAGGGAGGTACGCAGTATTTT
TRBD2 TRBJ2-5 . TRBV25-1 CASSWTSGQETQYF TGTGCCAGCTCATGGACTAGCGGTCAAGAGACCCAGTACTTC
TRBD1 TRBJ1-1 . TRBV27 CASSTRTGSYTEAFF TGTGCCAGCAGTACACGGACAGGGAGTTACACTGAAGCTTTCTTT
TRBD1 TRBJ1-2 . TRBV28 CASSSGQGRFYGYTF TGTGCCAGCAGCTCTGGACAGGGGCGGTTCTATGGCTACACCTTC
. TRBJ1-1 . TRBV2 CASEQTNTEAFF TGTGCCAGCGAACAGACGAACACTGAAGCTTTCTTT
. TRBJ1-6 . TRBV6-5 CASTQRNSPLHF TGTGCCAGCACACAGCGGAATTCACCCCTCCACTTT
. TRBJ1-4 . TRBV6-4 CASSDSGNEKLFF TGTGCCAGCAGTGATTCGGGTAATGAAAAACTGTTTTTT
. TRBJ1-6 few TRBV30 CAWSMVSGSPLHF TGTGCCTGGAGTATGGTTTCGGGTTCACCCCTCCACTTT
TRBD2 TRBJ2-1 . TRBV5-4 CASSPNRTSASYNEQFF TGTGCCAGCAGCCCAAACCGGACTAGCGCCTCCTACAATGAGCAGTTCTTC
TRBD1 TRBJ2-7 . TRBV15 CATSRGGTDSYEQYF TGTGCCACCAGCAGAGGTGGGACAGACTCCTACGAGCAGTACTTC
. TRBJ2-7 . TRBV9 CASSVATGPQYEQYF TGTGCCAGCAGCGTAGCTACAGGGCCCCAATACGAGCAGTACTTC
. TRBJ1-2 many TRBV6-5 CASSPGGSFFYGYTF TGTGCCAGCAGTCCGGGTGGCAGTTTCTTCTATGGCTACACCTTC
TRBD1 TRBJ1-1 few TRBV19 CASMGQGTEAFF TGTGCCAGTATGGGACAGGGCACTGAAGCTTTCTTT
. TRBJ2-3 . TRBV27 CASSLRGTDTQYF TGTGCCAGCAGTTTAAGGGGGACAGATACGCAGTATTTT
TRBD1 TRBJ1-2 . TRBV16 CASSSGTGPLYGYTF TGTGCCAGCAGCTCCGGGACAGGCCCCCTCTATGGCTACACCTTC
TRBD2 TRBJ2-1 . TRBV6-1 CASSEEIGGRTDEQFF TGTGCCAGCAGTGAAGAAATCGGCGGGAGGACCGATGAGCAGTTCTTC
. TRBJ1-4 . TRBV4-3 CASSQAEAGNEKLFF TGCGCCAGCAGCCAAGCGGAAGCAGGGAATGAAAAACTGTTTTTT
. TRBJ1-2 . TRBV5-5 CASSLDRQAGGYTF TGTGCCAGCAGCTTGGACAGGCAGGCAGGTGGCTACACCTTC
TRBD2 TRBJ2-7 . TRBV2 CASSGTSGTYEQYF TGTGCCAGCAGCGGGACTAGCGGAACCTACGAGCAGTACTTC
. TRBJ2-7 . TRBV11-1 CASSLSQGSYEQYF TGTGCCAGCAGCTTGTCGCAGGGATCCTACGAGCAGTACTTC
. TRBJ2-2 . TRBV30 CAWSQLGANTGELFF TGTGCCTGGAGTCAGTTAGGGGCGAACACCGGGGAGCTGTTTTTT
. TRBJ2-1 . TRBV27 CASSPDRPGWNEQFF TGTGCCAGCAGTCCTGACAGGCCAGGTTGGAATGAGCAGTTCTTC
. TRBJ1-1 . TRBV7-9 CASSSRGGVGTEAFF TGTGCCAGCAGCTCCAGAGGGGGGGTCGGCACTGAAGCTTTCTTT